This T cell receptor beta chain was obtained from a study of human T cells and chemical hapten exposure. Using its own MiXCR run on the RACE reads, TCRdb lists one record per CDR3 protein. The sample has approximately 350,000 distinct CDR3 sequences, approximately 6.9% seen once. Time point specified: patch test 1, 2 weeks after DPC sensitization. The treatment is: therapeutic diphenylcyclopropenone sensitization with weekly scalp DPC. Sample donors consisted of patients with alopecia, aged 18 to 70 years, who were suitable for DPC. From germline, CDR1 is PRHDT and CDR2 FYEKMQ (reference sequence). The CDR3 is 15 residues long. V was clipped by 5 bases and J by 9 bases; unmatched bases: 11.

This receptor was identified in a woman in her late teens or twenties with alopecia areata. Some clones in this sample may be carry-over from other donors' samples. This material consisted of whole blood, taken in connection with sensitization to the hapten diphenylcyclopropenone (DPC). The gene calls are TRBV13 and TRBJ2-4; 9 bases line up with TRBD1. As DNA, the CDR3 is TGTGCCAGCAGCCACCGGGACAGGGAGAGGAGCATTCAGTACTTC. This encodes CASSHRDRERSIQYF.